These T cell receptor beta chains were read from a single sample in a study of PD-1 blockade in classical Hodgkin lymphoma. TCRdb's copy holds only in-frame clones and misses some; the assay was immunoSEQ multiplex PCR. The sample shows fewer than 95,000 clones, approximately 83% of them seen only once. The sequenced sample was peripheral blood mononuclear cells (PBMCs), obtained before the fourth cycle of nivolumab. The receptors shown here come from a human donor with classical Hodgkin lymphoma. The CDR3 runs from the conserved cysteine through the conserved F or W. Fields, in order: J gene, D gene, clone size, V gene, CDR3 protein, CDR3 DNA. The D gene is left open where the match is weak. Size is stated for part of the rows, as once, few or many counts, or as a class when the clone is expanded.

TRBJ2-5 | - | - | TRBV19 | CASRVGAGETQYF | TGTGCCAGTAGGGTAGGGGCAGGAGAGACCCAGTACTTC
TRBJ2-1 | - | once | TRBV7-6 | CASSLGGSSFVYEQFF | TGTGCCAGCAGCTTAGGGGGCAGTAGTTTTGTCTATGAGCAGTTCTTC
TRBJ2-1 | - | - | TRBV5-1 | CASSLGRWGHGNEQFF | TGCGCCAGCAGCTTGGGTCGGTGGGGGCACGGCAATGAGCAGTTCTTC
TRBJ2-2 | - | - | TRBV28 | CASSLWGTGELFF | TGTGCCAGCAGTCTCTGGGGCACCGGGGAGCTGTTTTTT
TRBJ2-3 | TRBD1 | - | TRBV5-4 | CASSGRDRGPTDTQYF | TGTGCCAGCAGCGGCAGGGACAGGGGCCCCACAGATACGCAGTATTTT
TRBJ2-2 | - | - | TRBV7-2 | CASSRGTGGELFF | TGTGCCAGCAGCCGAGGGACTGGCGGGGAGCTGTTTTTT
TRBJ1-1 | - | - | TRBV19 | CASVQAMNTEAFF | TGTGCCAGCGTACAGGCGATGAACACTGAAGCTTTCTTT
TRBJ1-5 | - | once | TRBV28 | CASNVHTRRNQPQHF | TGTGCCAGCAATGTCCACACCAGGCGCAATCAGCCCCAGCATTTT
TRBJ2-7 | - | - | TRBV28 | CASEGTYEQYF | TGTGCCAGCGAAGGGACGTACGAGCAGTACTTC
TRBJ1-1 | TRBD1 | - | TRBV10-3 | CAIRGQGAVGTEAFF | TGTGCCATCAGGGGACAGGGGGCTGTCGGCACTGAAGCTTTCTTT
TRBJ2-5 | - | - | TRBV7-9 | CASSPGQTQYF | TGTGCCAGCAGCCCCGGACAGACCCAGTACTTC
TRBJ1-3 | - | once | TRBV7-6 | CASSLEGGFGGNTIYF | TGTGCCAGCAGCTTAGAAGGGGGGTTCGGTGGAAACACCATATATTTT
TRBJ2-7 | - | - | TRBV4-3 | CASSPRPRDEQYF | TGCGCCAGCAGCCCGCGCCCCCGGGACGAGCAGTACTTC
TRBJ2-1 | - | many | TRBV27 | CASRTGRGDEQFF | TGTGCCAGCAGGACCGGGAGAGGAGATGAGCAGTTCTTC
TRBJ2-5 | - | - | TRBV7-4 | CASSLRWPNRETQYF | TGTGCCAGCAGCTTACGGTGGCCAAACCGGGAGACCCAGTACTTC
TRBJ2-5 | TRBD2 | - | TRBV11-1 | CASSSRGRILQETQYF | TGTGCCAGCAGCTCACGCGGGAGAATATTACAAGAGACCCAGTACTTC
TRBJ1-1 | - | - | TRBV28 | CASPPPGAGNTEAFF | TGTGCCAGCCCCCCCCCGGGGGCTGGGAACACTGAAGCTTTCTTT
TRBJ2-7 | - | - | TRBV29-1 | CSVSTQGVPEQYF | TGCAGCGTTTCGACTCAGGGTGTCCCCGAGCAGTACTTC
TRBJ2-1 | - | - | TRBV6-4 | CASSDSGGYNEQFF | TGTGCCAGCAGTGACTCGGGCGGATACAATGAGCAGTTCTTC
TRBJ2-1 | - | - | TRBV4-2 | CASSDLTGRRLNEGQFF | TGTGCCAGCAGCGACCTGACAGGTAGGAGACTCAATGAAGGGCAGTTCTTC
TRBJ2-1 | TRBD2 | - | TRBV5-4 | CASSETSGSYNEQFF | TGTGCCAGCAGCGAGACTAGCGGGAGTTACAATGAGCAGTTCTTC
TRBJ2-3 | - | - | TRBV5-1 | CASSLPGAGGTDTQYF | TGCGCCAGCAGCCTCCCGGGAGCTGGGGGCACAGATACGCAGTATTTT
TRBJ1-5 | - | - | TRBV15 | CATSGMNQPQHF | TGTGCCACCAGCGGCATGAATCAGCCCCAGCATTTT
TRBJ2-3 | - | - | TRBV7-2 | CASGAGTDTQYF | TGTGCCTCGGGGGCCGGCACAGATACGCAGTATTTT
TRBJ1-2 | TRBD1 | - | TRBV23-1 | CASSPLVAGGQATANYGYTF | TGCGCCAGCAGTCCCCTTGTCGCCGGAGGACAGGCGACTGCTAACTATGGCTACACCTTC
TRBJ1-3 | TRBD1 | - | TRBV18 | CASSPGTGSGNTIYF | TGTGCCAGCTCACCAGGGACAGGGTCTGGAAACACCATATATTTT
TRBJ2-1 | TRBD1 | few | TRBV5-8 | CASSLVGDRGREPKHEQFF | TGTGCCAGCAGCTTGGTGGGGGACAGGGGGCGTGAGCCAAAACATGAGCAGTTCTTC
TRBJ1-1 | - | - | TRBV6-6 | CASSYKGDTEAFF | TGTGCCAGCAGTTACAAAGGGGACACTGAAGCTTTCTTT
TRBJ2-7 | TRBD1 | - | TRBV7-2 | CASSLGGQAGNYEQYF | TGTGCCAGCAGCTTAGGGGGACAGGCGGGGAACTACGAGCAGTACTTC
TRBJ1-3 | - | - | TRBV10-3 | CAISERTVSGNTIYF | TGTGCCATCAGTGAGAGGACAGTCTCTGGAAACACCATATATTTT
TRBJ1-3 | - | - | TRBV10-3 | CAIRGTRNSGNTIYF | TGTGCCATCAGGGGGACACGGAACTCTGGAAACACCATATATTTT
TRBJ2-2 | - | - | TRBV4-3 | CASSQGATRTGELFF | TGCGCCAGCAGCCAAGGGGCCACACGCACCGGGGAGCTGTTTTTT
TRBJ2-7 | TRBD2 | - | TRBV6-5 | CASTPGAGDYEQYF | TGTGCCAGCACCCCGGGAGCGGGAGACTACGAGCAGTACTTC
TRBJ2-1 | - | - | TRBV6-1 | CASSDISEQFF | TGTGCCAGCAGTGATATAAGCGAGCAGTTCTTC
TRBJ1-2 | - | - | TRBV6-6 | CASSPTRTSYYGYTF | TGTGCCAGCAGCCCTACCCGTACCTCCTACTATGGCTACACCTTC
TRBJ2-2 | TRBD2 | - | TRBV4-1 | CASSQVITGGNTGELFF | TGCGCCAGCAGCCAAGTAATTACGGGAGGGAACACCGGGGAGCTGTTTTTT
TRBJ2-3 | - | - | TRBV7-2 | CASSLASANTQYF | TGTGCCAGCAGCTTAGCTAGCGCGAATACGCAGTATTTT
TRBJ1-2 | - | - | TRBV5-4 | CASSSRTGNYGYTF | TGTGCCAGCAGCTCCCGGACGGGGAACTATGGCTACACCTTC
TRBJ2-3 | - | - | TRBV6-1 | CASSGEQGPDTQYF | TGTGCCAGCAGTGGGGAACAGGGCCCAGATACGCAGTATTTT
TRBJ2-1 | - | - | TRBV5-1 | CASSLDYLGNEQFF | TGCGCCAGCAGCTTGGACTACCTAGGGAATGAGCAGTTCTTC
TRBJ1-2 | - | - | TRBV5-1 | CASSRGSYDGYTF | TGCGCCAGCAGTAGGGGGTCCTATGATGGCTACACCTTC
TRBJ2-1 | - | - | TRBV7-2 | CASSPPGSSYNEQFF | TGTGCCAGCAGCCCACCAGGCAGCTCCTACAATGAGCAGTTCTTC
TRBJ2-7 | - | - | TRBV7-9 | CASSLGTASYEQYF | TGTGCCAGCAGCTTAGGGACGGCTTCCTACGAGCAGTACTTC
TRBJ1-4 | - | - | TRBV6-1 | CASSRGGGSEKLFF | TGTGCCAGCAGCAGAGGGGGGGGGAGTGAAAAACTGTTTTTT
TRBJ2-7 | - | - | TRBV18 | CASSPPSQKDEQYF | TGTGCCAGCTCACCACCCTCCCAGAAAGACGAGCAGTACTTC
TRBJ2-3 | - | once | TRBV12-5 | CASPLGTDTQYF | TGTGCTAGTCCTTTGGGCACAGATACGCAGTATTTT
TRBJ1-1 | - | - | TRBV4-2 | CASSQDRMADEAFF | TGTGCCAGCAGCCAAGATCGGATGGCAGATGAAGCTTTCTTT
TRBJ1-1 | - | - | TRBV5-6 | CASSGYGYTEAFF | TGTGCCAGCAGCGGGTACGGGTACACTGAAGCTTTCTTT
TRBJ1-2 | - | - | TRBV27 | CASIPGQRPASGGYTF | TGTGCCAGCATTCCGGGGCAGAGGCCTGCCTCGGGAGGCTACACCTTC